One sample yielded the 24 T cell receptor beta chains listed below, sequenced in a study of cytomegalovirus exposure and HLA in healthy donors. The PCR employed 60 Vbeta primers together with 13 Jbeta primers. Using immunoSEQ multiplex PCR, the repertoire was profiled, and TCRdb retains in-frame clones only, with some absent. The data hold 40,000 to 45,000 clones, with around 50% observed a single time. Sequenced: PBMCs. The receptors derive from a human donor in good health.

The V gene is TRBV6-5, the J gene TRBJ2-1, with D perhaps TRBD1 (5 bases). This CDR3 spans 13 amino acids. CDR1 and CDR2 (germline): MNHEY, SVGAGI. The V end lost 6 bases, the J end lost 3 bases, and 9 bases lay between the germline ends. CDR3 residues: CASRPTDYNEQFF. For the CDR3, the DNA is TGTGCCAGCAGACCGACAGACTACAATGAGCAGTTCTTC.

The chain couples TRBV6-5 to TRBJ1-1; 8 bases fit TRBD1. V shed 5 bases and J 4 bases; nucleotides not matched to a gene: 3. The CDR3 has 13 amino acids. CDR1 and CDR2 (germline): MNHEY, SVGAGI. The CDR3 loop is CASSQTGGTEAFF. CDR3 bases: TGTGCCAGCAGTCAAACAGGGGGCACTGAAGCTTTCTTT.

There are a few counts of this clone. V and J are TRBV4-2 and TRBJ2-1, with a possible D match to TRBD2 (5 bases). The CDR3 extends over 19 amino acids. The germline V gene has CDR1 LGHNA and CDR2 YNFKEQ. V gave up 1 base and J gave up 8 bases, with 27 bases separating them. CDR3 DNA: TGTGCCAGCAGCCAAGTAGCGCCCCCCGCATCGGAAGGTATCGATGAGCAGTTCTTC. Translated, it gives CASSQVAPPASEGIDEQFF.

This clone was picked up a small number of times. This sequence joins TRBV2 and TRBJ1-5, with a tentative D call TRBD1 (6 bases). Germline CDR1 SNHLY, CDR2 FYNNEI. This CDR3 spans 13 amino acids. V lost 10 bases to trimming and J lost 2 bases, with 12 bases between them. CDR3 in amino acids: CATRGDGNQPQHF. The CDR3 DNA reads TGTGCCACCAGGGGAGATGGCAATCAGCCCCAGCATTTT. The variable domain in full, with the rest retrieved from reference TRBV2 and TRBJ1-5, is EPEVTQTPSHQVTQMGQEVILRCVPISNHLYFYWYRQILGQKVEFLVSFYNNEISEKSEIFDDQFSVERPDGSNFTLKIRSTKLEDSAMYFCATRGDGNQPQHFGDGTRLSIL.

This clone has only a few counts. The chain employs TRBV12-5 and TRBJ2-1, with 9 bases aligning to TRBD1. Germline V gene sequence: CDR1 LGHNT, CDR2 FRNRAP. The V segment lost 2 bases and the J segment 2 bases; nucleotides outside the gene matches: 13. This CDR3 has 19 residues. Here the CDR3 DNA reads TGTGCTAGTGGTTTGCGGGACAGGGCTGGAAGAGAAGCCTACAATGAGCAGTTCTTC. It encodes CASGLRDRAGREAYNEQFF.

This chain connects TRBV19 to TRBJ2-7, with D possibly matching TRBD1 (5 bases). The V gene's germline CDR1 is LNHDA and CDR2 SQIVND (reference sequence). Trimming shortened V by 3 bases and J by 3 bases, and 30 bases separated the two germline ends. This CDR3 is built from 20 residues. The DNA for the CDR3 is TGTGCCAGTAGTATCCAGGTGGGGCCCGGGCTTGGGCGCTCCATCTACGAGCAGTACTTC. It translates to CASSIQVGPGLGRSIYEQYF.

The V and J genes are TRBV10-3 and TRBJ1-1; D not certain. V lost 10 bases and J lost 0, with 6 bases in between. This CDR3 comprises 11 residues. Germline CDR1 and CDR2: ENHRY and SYGVKD. The chain's CDR3 is CASLMNTEAFF. The CDR3 nucleotides are TGTGCCAGTTTAATGAACACTGAAGCTTTCTTT.

In its sample, this clone was seen a few times. V usage is TRBV19 and J usage is TRBJ2-1; possible D gene TRBD2, 5 bases. Trimming left V 3 bases short and J 0 bases short, with 9 bases between. This CDR3 spans 15 amino acids. Per the germline V gene, CDR1 is LNHDA and CDR2 is SQIVND (reference sequence). Here the CDR3 reads CASSIKRSSYNEQFF. The CDR3 DNA sequence: TGTGCCAGTAGTATCAAGCGGAGCTCCTACAATGAGCAGTTCTTC.

As concerns this clone: An end of the junction differs from the germline gene, which may be a read error. The rearrangement uses TRBV19 and TRBJ1-6; the D is unclear. There are 10 residues in the CDR3. Germline assignment: CDR1 LNHDA and CDR2 SQIVND (reference sequence). The CDR3 is CASSVRGSSF. The CDR3 nucleotides are TGTGCCAGTAGCGTTCGAGGATCCTCTTTT.

In this sample, this clone turned up a few times. The rearrangement uses TRBV15 and TRBJ2-7; D gene uncertain. Trimming stripped 1 base from V and 7 bases from J, with 17 bases between. CDR1 LNHNV and CDR2 YYDKDF come from the germline V gene (reference sequence). The length of the CDR3 is 15 residues. CDR3 nucleotides: TGTGCCACCAGCAGAGGTACCGGCCGCGGAAGGGAGCAGTACTTC. It yields the protein CATSRGTGRGREQYF.

J is TRBJ2-7 and V is TRBV20-1, with no clear D. This CDR3 contains 10 residues. Trimming stripped 2 bases from V and 7 bases from J, with 6 bases between. CDR1 is DFQATT and CDR2 is SNEGSKA in the germline V gene (reference sequence). The CDR3 DNA follows: TGCAGTGCTAGACTAGAGGAGCAGTACTTC. Amino acids: CSARLEEQYF.

This chain joins TRBV9 and TRBJ1-2, with a weak D call TRBD1 (6 bases). V dropped 4 bases and J dropped 2 bases, with 12 bases sitting between them. The germline V gene has CDR1 SGDLS and CDR2 YYNGEE. The CDR3 runs to 14 residues. The CDR3 DNA follows: TGTGCCAGCAGCCATTTCAGGGGAAACTATGGCTACACCTTC. This encodes CASSHFRGNYGYTF. The full variable domain, with the rest looked up from reference TRBV9 and TRBJ1-2, is DSGVTQTPKHLITATGQRVTLRCSPRSGDLSVYWYQQSLDQGLQFLIQYYNGEERAKGNILERFSAQQFPDLHSELNLSSLELGDSALYFCASSHFRGNYGYTFGSGTRLTVV.

The chain employs TRBV23-1 and TRBJ2-1, with 8 bases lining up with TRBD1. TRBV23-1 is reported as an ORF; its role is uncertain. This CDR3 comprises 15 residues. V lost 7 bases to trimming and J lost 5 bases; unmatched junction nucleotides: 10. CDR3 loop: CASTPGGWVNNEQFF. The CDR3 DNA sequence: TGCGCCAGCACCCCAGGGGGCTGGGTGAACAATGAGCAGTTCTTC.

This clone appeared a few times. This chain connects TRBV7-9 to TRBJ2-2, with D possibly called TRBD1 or TRBD2 (5 bases each). The V end was cut by 8 bases, the J end by 5 bases, with 15 bases between. Germline V lookup: CDR1 SEHNR, CDR2 FQNEAQ (reference sequence). The CDR3 contains 14 residues. CDR3: CASDLGAGTGELFF. Here the CDR3 DNA reads TGTGCCAGCGACTTAGGGGCGGGTACCGGGGAGCTGTTTTTT.

Comment on this clone: The sample holds other DNA sequences that translate to the same CDR3. The chain joins TRBV10-3 to TRBJ2-3, with 12 positions matching TRBD2. CDR3 length: 16 amino acids. After removal of 2 bases from V and 0 bases from J, the junction contained 0 bases not matched to a gene. Germline V lookup: CDR1 ENHRY, CDR2 SYGVKD. The CDR3 loop reads CAISEGLAGSTDTQYF. CDR3 in DNA: TGTGCCATCAGTGAGGGACTAGCGGGGAGCACAGATACGCAGTATTTT.

This clone showed up just once. V and J are TRBV5-6 and TRBJ2-5; TRBD2 matches at 9 bases. TRBJ2-7 matches the DNA end more closely, so the J call is doubtful. CDR1 SGHDT and CDR2 YYEEEE come from the germline V gene. There are 15 residues in the CDR3. CDR3 DNA: TGTGCCAGCAGCTTTAGCGGGAGAGGCTCCTACGAGCAGTACTTC. Translating it yields CASSFSGRGSYEQYF.

V and J are TRBV9 and TRBJ1-1, with D uncertain. V lost 0 bases and J 2 bases, leaving 5 bases between the germline ends. The CDR3 length is 13 residues. Germline CDR1 is SGDLS and CDR2 is YYNGEE. The chain's CDR3 is CASSVGPNTEAFF. The CDR3 nucleotides are TGTGCCAGCAGCGTAGGGCCCAACACTGAAGCTTTCTTT.

The chain recombines TRBV10-1 with TRBJ1-2; the match to TRBD1 covers 9 bases. CDR3 length equals 17 residues. Germline V gene lookup returns CDR1 WNHNN and CDR2 SYGVQD (reference sequence). V was clipped by 2 bases and J by 6 bases; unmatched bases: 13. The CDR3 region is CASSEPPRQGQGHGYTF. CDR3 DNA sequence: TGCGCCAGCAGTGAGCCCCCCCGCCAGGGACAGGGCCATGGCTACACCTTC.

This chain uses TRBV5-5 with TRBJ1-3; 7 nucleotides match TRBD1. Unmatched junction bases numbered 19, after V lost 4 bases and J lost 3 bases. CDR1 SGHKS and CDR2 YYEKEE come from the germline V gene (reference sequence). This CDR3 has 19 residues. The DNA for the CDR3 is TGTGCCAGCAGCCCCTCAGCCCGGACAGGAACCCCGGATGGAAACACCATATATTTT. Translated, it gives CASSPSARTGTPDGNTIYF.

The chain recombines TRBV5-6 with TRBJ2-7; the D is unclear. The CDR3 consists of 13 residues. The V gene lost 0 bases and the J gene lost 3 bases, with 7 bases spanning the gap. CDR1 SGHDT and CDR2 YYEEEE come from the germline V gene. CDR3 residues: CASSLAYSYEQYF. In nucleotides, the CDR3 is TGTGCCAGCAGCTTGGCCTACAGCTACGAGCAGTACTTC.

This chain uses TRBV4-3 with TRBJ1-1, with 10 bases aligning to TRBD1. Germline V gene sequence: CDR1 LGHNA, CDR2 YSLEER. The CDR3 totals 18 residues. Trimming took 0 bases from V and 4 from J; bases not matched to a gene: 11. The CDR3 protein is CASSQDRGTGVGSTEAFF. The CDR3 coding sequence is TGCGCCAGCAGCCAAGATCGCGGGACAGGGGTAGGTAGCACTGAAGCTTTCTTT.

The chain joins TRBV7-2 to TRBJ2-5, with a tentative D call TRBD1 (6 bases). Germline values: CDR1 SGHTA, CDR2 FQGNSA. The CDR3 runs to 13 residues. The germline V and J ends were trimmed by 6 bases and 2 bases, with 10 bases remaining between them. CDR3 region: CASRQGRQETQYF. CDR3 nucleotides: TGTGCCAGCAGACAGGGTCGACAAGAGACCCAGTACTTC.

The chain employs TRBV7-2 and TRBJ2-1; D may be TRBD2 (5 bases). Germline-derived CDR1 and CDR2 are SGHTA and FQGNSA. This CDR3 comprises 11 residues. Trimming left V 4 bases short and J 12 bases short, with 10 bases between. The CDR3 coding sequence is TGTGCCAGCAGCTCCCGTCGGGGGCAGTTCTTC. As protein: CASSSRRGQFF.

The J gene is TRBJ2-3, the V gene TRBV6-5, with 8 bases matching TRBD2. The CDR3 is 15 residues long. The germline CDR1 and CDR2 sequences are MNHEY and SVGAGI. V was pared by 4 bases and J by 5 bases, with 8 bases of the junction left unmatched. CDR3 residues: CASSSLGLAGDTQYF. In nucleotides, the CDR3 is TGTGCCAGCAGTTCCCTAGGACTAGCTGGAGATACGCAGTATTTT.